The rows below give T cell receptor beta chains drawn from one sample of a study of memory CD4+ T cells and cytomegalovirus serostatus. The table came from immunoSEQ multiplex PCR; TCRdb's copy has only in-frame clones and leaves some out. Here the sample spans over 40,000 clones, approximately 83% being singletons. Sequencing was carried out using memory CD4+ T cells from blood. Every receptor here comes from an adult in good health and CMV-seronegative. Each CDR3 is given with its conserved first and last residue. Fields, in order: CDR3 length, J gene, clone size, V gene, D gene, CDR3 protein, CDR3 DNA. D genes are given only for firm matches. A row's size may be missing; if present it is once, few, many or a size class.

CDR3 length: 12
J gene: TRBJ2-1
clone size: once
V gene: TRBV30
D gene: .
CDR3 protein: CALARSYNEQFF
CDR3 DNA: TGTGCCTTAGCTCGCTCCTACAATGAGCAGTTCTTC

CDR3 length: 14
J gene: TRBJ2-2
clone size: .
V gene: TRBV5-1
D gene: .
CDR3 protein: CASSPTGGAGELFF
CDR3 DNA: TGCGCCAGCAGCCCGACCGGGGGTGCCGGGGAGCTGTTTTTT

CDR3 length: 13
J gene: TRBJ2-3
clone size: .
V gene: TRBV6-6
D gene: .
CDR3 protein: CASRKGDTDTQYF
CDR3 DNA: TGTGCCAGCAGGAAGGGAGACACAGATACGCAGTATTTT

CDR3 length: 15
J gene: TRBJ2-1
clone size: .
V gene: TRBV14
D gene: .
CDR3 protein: CASSQDVGLTGRQFF
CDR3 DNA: TGTGCCAGCAGCCAAGATGTCGGGCTTACAGGGAGGCAGTTCTTC

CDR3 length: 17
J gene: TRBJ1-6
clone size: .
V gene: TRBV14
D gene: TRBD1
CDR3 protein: CASSQGPGGPSHSPLHF
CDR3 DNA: TGTGCCAGCAGCCAAGGGCCAGGGGGACCCAGTCATTCACCCCTCCACTTT

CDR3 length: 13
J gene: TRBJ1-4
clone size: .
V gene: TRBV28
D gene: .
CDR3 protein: CASSLTGDEKLFF
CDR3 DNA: TGTGCCAGCAGTCTTACGGGGGACGAAAAACTGTTTTTT

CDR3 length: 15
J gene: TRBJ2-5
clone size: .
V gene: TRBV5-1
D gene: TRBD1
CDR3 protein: CASSPGDRVSKTQYF
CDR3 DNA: TGCGCCAGCAGCCCAGGGGACAGGGTGTCGAAGACCCAGTACTTC

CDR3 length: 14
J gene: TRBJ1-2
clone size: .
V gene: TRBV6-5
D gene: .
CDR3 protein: CASSPTRGGGGYTF
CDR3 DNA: TGTGCCAGCAGCCCTACCAGAGGGGGAGGTGGCTACACCTTC

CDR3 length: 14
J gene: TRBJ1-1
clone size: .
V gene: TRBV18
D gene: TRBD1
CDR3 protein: CASSPPGQSTEAFF
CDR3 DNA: TGTGCCAGCTCACCACCGGGACAGTCCACTGAAGCTTTCTTT

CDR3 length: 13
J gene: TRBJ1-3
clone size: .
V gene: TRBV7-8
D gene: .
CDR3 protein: CASSFPGGNTIYF
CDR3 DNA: TGTGCCAGCAGCTTCCCGGGGGGAAACACCATATATTTT

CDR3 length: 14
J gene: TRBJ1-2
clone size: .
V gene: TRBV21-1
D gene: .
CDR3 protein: CASSPRIGGVGYTF
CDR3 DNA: TGTGCCAGCAGCCCAAGGATAGGCGGGGTTGGCTACACCTTC

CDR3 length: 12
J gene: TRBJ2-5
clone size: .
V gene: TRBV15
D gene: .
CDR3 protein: CATSRRKETQYF
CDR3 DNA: TGTGCCACCAGCAGAAGGAAAGAGACCCAGTACTTC

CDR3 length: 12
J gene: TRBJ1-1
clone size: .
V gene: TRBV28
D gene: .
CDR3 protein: CASSFQNTEAFF
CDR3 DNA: TGTGCCAGCAGTTTCCAGAACACTGAAGCTTTCTTT

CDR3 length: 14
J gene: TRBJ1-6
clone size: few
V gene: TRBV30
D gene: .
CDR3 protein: CAWSITQQETPLHF
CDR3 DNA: TGTGCCTGGAGTATAACCCAACAGGAAACACCCCTCCACTTT

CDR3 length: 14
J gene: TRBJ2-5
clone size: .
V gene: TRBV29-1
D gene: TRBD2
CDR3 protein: CSTGRGRDQETQYF
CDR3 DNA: TGCAGCACCGGGAGGGGCCGGGACCAAGAGACCCAGTACTTC

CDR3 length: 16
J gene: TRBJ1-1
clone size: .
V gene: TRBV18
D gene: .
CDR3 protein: CASSPLGAGTNTEAFF
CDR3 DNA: TGTGCCAGCTCACCACTCGGTGCGGGGACGAACACTGAAGCTTTCTTT

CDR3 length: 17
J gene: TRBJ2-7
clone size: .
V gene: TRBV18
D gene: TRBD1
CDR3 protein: CASSPPGAGQGVYEQYF
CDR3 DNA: TGTGCCAGCTCACCACCGGGAGCAGGACAGGGTGTCTACGAGCAGTACTTC

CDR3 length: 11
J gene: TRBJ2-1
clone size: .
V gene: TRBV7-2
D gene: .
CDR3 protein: CASSAGNEQFF
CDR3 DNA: TGTGCCAGCAGCGCGGGCAATGAGCAGTTCTTC

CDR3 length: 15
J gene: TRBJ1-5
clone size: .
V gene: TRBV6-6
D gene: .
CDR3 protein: CASSDPVSYNQPQHF
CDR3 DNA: TGTGCCAGCAGTGACCCGGTGTCGTACAATCAGCCCCAGCATTTT

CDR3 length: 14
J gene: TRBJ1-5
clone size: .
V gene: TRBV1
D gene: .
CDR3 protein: CTSSQDQTGQPQHF
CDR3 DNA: TGCACCAGCAGCCAAGATCAAACAGGCCAGCCCCAGCATTTT

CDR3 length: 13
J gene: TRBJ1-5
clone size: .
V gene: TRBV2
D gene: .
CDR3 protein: CASSVGVGQPQHF
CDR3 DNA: TGTGCCAGCAGTGTCGGGGTTGGACAGCCCCAGCATTTT

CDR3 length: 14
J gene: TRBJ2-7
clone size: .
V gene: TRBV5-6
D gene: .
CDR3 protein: CASSSPKTNYEQYF
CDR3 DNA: TGTGCCAGCAGCTCCCCCAAGACTAACTACGAGCAGTACTTC

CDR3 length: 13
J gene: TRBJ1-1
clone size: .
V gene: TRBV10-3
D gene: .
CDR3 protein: CAIRKDGGTEAFF
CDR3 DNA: TGTGCCATCAGGAAAGACGGTGGGACTGAAGCTTTCTTT

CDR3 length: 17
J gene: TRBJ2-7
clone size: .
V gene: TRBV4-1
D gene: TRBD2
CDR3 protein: CASSIQNPGTGGYEQYF
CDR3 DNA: TGCGCCAGCAGCATTCAAAACCCCGGGACGGGGGGGTACGAGCAGTACTTC

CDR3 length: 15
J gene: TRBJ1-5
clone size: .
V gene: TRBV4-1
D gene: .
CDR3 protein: CASSQAGYSNQPQHF
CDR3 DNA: TGCGCCAGCAGCCAAGCAGGATATAGCAATCAGCCCCAGCATTTT

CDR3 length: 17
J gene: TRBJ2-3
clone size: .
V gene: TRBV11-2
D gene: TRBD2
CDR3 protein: CASSLVGIGLAGDTQYF
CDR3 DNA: TGTGCCAGCAGCTTAGTAGGGATAGGGCTAGCGGGAGATACGCAGTATTTT